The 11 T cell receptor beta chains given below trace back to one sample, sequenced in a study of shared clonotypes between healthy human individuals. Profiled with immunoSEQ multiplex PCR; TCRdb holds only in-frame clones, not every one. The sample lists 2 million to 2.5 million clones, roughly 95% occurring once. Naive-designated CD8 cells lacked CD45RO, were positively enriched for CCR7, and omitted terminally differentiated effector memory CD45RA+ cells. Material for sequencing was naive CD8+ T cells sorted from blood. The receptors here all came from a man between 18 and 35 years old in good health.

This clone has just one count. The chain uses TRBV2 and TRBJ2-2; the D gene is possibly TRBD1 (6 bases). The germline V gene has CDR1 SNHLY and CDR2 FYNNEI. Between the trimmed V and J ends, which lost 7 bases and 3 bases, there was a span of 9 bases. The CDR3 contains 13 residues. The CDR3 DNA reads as TGTGCCAGCATGAGGACAGACACCGGGGAGCTGTTTTTT. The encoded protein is CASMRTDTGELFF.

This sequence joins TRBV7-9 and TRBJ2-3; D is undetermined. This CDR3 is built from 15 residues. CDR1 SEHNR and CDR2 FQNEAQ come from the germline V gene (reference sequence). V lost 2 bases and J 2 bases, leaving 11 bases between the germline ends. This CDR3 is CASSLSGGYTDTQYF. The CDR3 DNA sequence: TGTGCCAGCAGCTTAAGTGGTGGATACACAGATACGCAGTATTTT.

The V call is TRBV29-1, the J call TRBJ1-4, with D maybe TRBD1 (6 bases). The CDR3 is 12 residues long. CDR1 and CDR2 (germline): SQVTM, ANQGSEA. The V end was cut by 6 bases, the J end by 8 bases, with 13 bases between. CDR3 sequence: CSVGAGEEKLFF. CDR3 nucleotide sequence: TGCAGCGTAGGGGCAGGGGAGGAAAAACTGTTTTTT.

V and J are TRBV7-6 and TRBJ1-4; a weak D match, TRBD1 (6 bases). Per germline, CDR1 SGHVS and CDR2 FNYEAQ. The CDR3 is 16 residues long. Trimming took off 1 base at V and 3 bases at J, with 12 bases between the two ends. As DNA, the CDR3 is TGTGCCAGCAGCTTAGTTACAACAGGGTCTAATGAAAAACTGTTTTTT. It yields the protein CASSLVTTGSNEKLFF.

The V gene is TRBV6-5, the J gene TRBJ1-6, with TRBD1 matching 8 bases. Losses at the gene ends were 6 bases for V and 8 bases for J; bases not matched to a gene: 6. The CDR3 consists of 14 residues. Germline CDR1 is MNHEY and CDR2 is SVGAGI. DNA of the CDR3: TGTGCCAGCAGAGGGACAGGTTCACATTCACCCCTCCACTTT. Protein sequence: CASRGTGSHSPLHF.

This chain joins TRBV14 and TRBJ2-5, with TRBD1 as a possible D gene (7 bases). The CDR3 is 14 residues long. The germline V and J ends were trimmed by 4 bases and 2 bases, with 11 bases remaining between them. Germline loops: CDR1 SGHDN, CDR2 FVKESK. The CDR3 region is CASSPRDSQETQYF. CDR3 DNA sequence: TGTGCCAGCAGCCCGCGGGACAGTCAAGAGACCCAGTACTTC.

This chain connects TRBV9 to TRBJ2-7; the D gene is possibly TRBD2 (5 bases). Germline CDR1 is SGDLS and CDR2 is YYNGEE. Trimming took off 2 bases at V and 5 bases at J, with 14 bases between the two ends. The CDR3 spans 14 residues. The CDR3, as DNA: TGTGCCAGCAGCGTGGACTCCCGCGCTGACGAGCAGTACTTC. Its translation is CASSVDSRADEQYF.

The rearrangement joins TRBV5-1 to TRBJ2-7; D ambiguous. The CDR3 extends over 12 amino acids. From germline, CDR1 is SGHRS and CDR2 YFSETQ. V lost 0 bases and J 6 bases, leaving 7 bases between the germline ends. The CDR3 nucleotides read TGCGCCAGCAGCTTGGATACGGTCGAGCAGTACTTC. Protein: CASSLDTVEQYF.

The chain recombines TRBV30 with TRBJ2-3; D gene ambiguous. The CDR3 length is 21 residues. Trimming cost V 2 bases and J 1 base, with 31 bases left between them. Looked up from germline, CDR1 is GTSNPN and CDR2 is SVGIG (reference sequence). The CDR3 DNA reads TGTGCCTGGAGTACGTCGGTTTTCTTTAGTATCCGTGGGCAGGGCACAGATACGCAGTATTTT. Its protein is CAWSTSVFFSIRGQGTDTQYF.

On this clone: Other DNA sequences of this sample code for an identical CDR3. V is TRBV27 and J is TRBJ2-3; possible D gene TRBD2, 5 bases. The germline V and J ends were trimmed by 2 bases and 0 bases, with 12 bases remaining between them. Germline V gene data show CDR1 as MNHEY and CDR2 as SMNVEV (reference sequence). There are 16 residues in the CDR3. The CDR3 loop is CASSLGAATSTDTQYF. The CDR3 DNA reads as TGTGCCAGCAGTTTAGGAGCGGCAACTAGCACAGATACGCAGTATTTT.

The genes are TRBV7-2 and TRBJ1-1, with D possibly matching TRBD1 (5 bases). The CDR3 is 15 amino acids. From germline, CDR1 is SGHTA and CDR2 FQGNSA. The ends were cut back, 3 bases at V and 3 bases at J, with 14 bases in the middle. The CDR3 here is CASSFLQGRDTEAFF. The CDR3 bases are TGTGCCAGCAGCTTTCTCCAGGGAAGGGACACTGAAGCTTTCTTT.